Listed below are T cell receptor beta chains from one sample, sequenced in a study of blood T cell repertoires in COVID-19. Profiling relied on immunoSEQ multiplex PCR, and the TCRdb table lists in-frame clones only, not all of them. In the table there are 380,000 or so clones, 70% to 90% of which are singletons. The specimen sequenced was peripheral blood. The origin of the receptors is a man aged 35-49 years with acute or convalescent COVID-19. CDR3s include the opening cysteine and the closing phenylalanine or tryptophan. Fields, in order: clone size, D gene, V gene, J gene, CDR3 DNA, CDR3 protein. A D gene is named only where the DNA matches it firmly. Clone size appears in some rows only: once, few, many, or a class for an expanded clone.

>NA|NA|TRBV7-8|TRBJ2-3
TGTGCCAGCAGGGTCAGGGGGGTCACAGATACGCAGTATTTT
CASRVRGVTDTQYF
>NA|TRBD1|TRBV28|TRBJ1-1
TGTGCCAGCAAGCCCCCCGGGACAGGGGGCAAGTGGAACACTGAAGCTTTCTTT
CASKPPGTGGKWNTEAFF
>NA|NA|TRBV2|TRBJ1-5
TGTGCCAGCAGTGAATGGGAAGCAGGGGACAATCAGCCCCAGCATTTT
CASSEWEAGDNQPQHF
>NA|TRBD2|TRBV6-2/TRBV6-3|TRBJ2-2
TGTGCCAGCAGTAATAGCGGGGATGTGGGCACCGGGGAGCTGTTTTTT
CASSNSGDVGTGELFF
>NA|NA|TRBV3-1/TRBV3-2|TRBJ2-3
TGTGCCAGCAGCCTCCGGAGGGGCGGGGCCCCGGTCGTAGATACGCAGTATTTT
CASSLRRGGAPVVDTQYF
>once|NA|TRBV7-2|TRBJ1-2
TGTGCCAGCAGCTCGGTAGGGCGGTCGGGGGGCTACACCTTC
CASSSVGRSGGYTF
>NA|TRBD1|TRBV4-1|TRBJ2-1
TGCGCCAGCAGCCTTAGACCCGGGACAGAGACCTACAATGAGCAGTTCTTC
CASSLRPGTETYNEQFF
>few|NA|TRBV29-1|TRBJ1-2
TGCAGCGTTCAACAGGAGCGCTATGGCTACACCTTC
CSVQQERYGYTF
>NA|NA|TRBV2|TRBJ2-1
TGTGCCAGCAGTGAAACGGGGGACCGGTACAATGAGCAGTTCTTC
CASSETGDRYNEQFF
>NA|NA|TRBV9|TRBJ2-5
TGTGCCAGCAGCGTAGAGGCAGGGAAGACCCAGTACTTC
CASSVEAGKTQYF
>NA|NA|TRBV6-6|TRBJ2-5
TGTGCCAGCAGTGACAAGGGACTGGAGACCCAGTACTTC
CASSDKGLETQYF
>NA|TRBD1|TRBV7-9|TRBJ1-2
TGTGCCAGCAGCTTAGTCTTCCCGACAGGGAACTATGGCTACACCTTC
CASSLVFPTGNYGYTF
>NA|TRBD1|TRBV7-2|TRBJ1-1
TGTGCCAGCAGCTCAGTAGAGGACAGGTTGAACACTGAAGCTTTCTTT
CASSSVEDRLNTEAFF
>many|NA|TRBV11-2|TRBJ2-7
TGTGCCAGCAGCCTATACTACGAGCAGTACTTC
CASSLYYEQYF
>NA|TRBD2|TRBV7-2|TRBJ2-5
TGTGCCAGCACCCTGACTAGCGGGAGACCAACAGAGACCCAGTACTTC
CASTLTSGRPTETQYF
>once|NA|TRBV15|TRBJ2-2
TGTGCCACCAGCCCACAGCCAGCCGCGAACACCGGGGAGCTGTTTTTT
CATSPQPAANTGELFF
>once|TRBD1|TRBV28|TRBJ1-6
TGTGCCAGCAAGGACAGGGGTAATTCACCCCTCCACTTT
CASKDRGNSPLHF
>NA|NA|TRBV12-3/TRBV12-4|TRBJ2-3
TGTGCCAGCAGTTCTACAGATACGCAGTATTTT
CASSSTDTQYF
>NA|TRBD1|TRBV11-1|TRBJ1-4
TGTGCCAGCAGCCCTACAGGGGGAAGCGATGAAAAACTGTTTTTT
CASSPTGGSDEKLFF
>NA|TRBD2|TRBV4-1|TRBJ2-5
TGCGCCAGCAGCCAACTTCCCCCGGGACTAGCGAAAGAGACCCAGTACTTC
CASSQLPPGLAKETQYF
>NA|TRBD1|TRBV4-3|TRBJ2-5
TGCGCCAGCAGCCGGGTAGGGACAGCACAAGAGACCCAGTACTTC
CASSRVGTAQETQYF
>NA|NA|TRBV30|TRBJ1-4
TGTGCCTGGAGTCCGAACAGGGCCCCTGCAAAACTGTTTTTT
CAWSPNRAPAKLFF
>NA|TRBD1|TRBV7-3|TRBJ1-6
TGTGCCAGCAGCGAAACAGGGGGTGGCAATTCACCCCTCCACTTT
CASSETGGGNSPLHF
>NA|TRBD2|TRBV7-9|TRBJ2-3
TGTGCCAGCAGCTTAGGGACTAGCGGGAGAGGGACAGATACGCAGTATTTT
CASSLGTSGRGTDTQYF
>NA|NA|TRBV19|TRBJ2-7
TGTGCCAGTAGTATTCGATCGGGGTCCGAGCAGTACTTC
CASSIRSGSEQYF
>NA|NA|TRBV19|TRBJ2-2
TGTGCCAGTAGTAACAGGGCGAACACCGGGGAGCTGTTTTTT
CASSNRANTGELFF
>NA|NA|TRBV11-2|TRBJ2-2
TGTGCCAGCAGCTTAGTCCGCGCCGGGGAGCTGTTTTTT
CASSLVRAGELFF
>many|NA|TRBV6-5|TRBJ1-1
TGTGCCAGCAGTTCCACGGGGTCAAATGAAGCTTTCTTT
CASSSTGSNEAFF
>NA|TRBD1|TRBV10-1|TRBJ1-1
TGCGCCAGCAGTGAACAGGGGGCCACTGAAGCTTTCTTT
CASSEQGATEAFF
>NA|TRBD1|TRBV10-3|TRBJ1-4
TGTGCCATAGGGACAGGGATGGAAAAACTGTTTTTT
CAIGTGMEKLFF
>NA|NA|TRBV5-1|TRBJ2-3
TGCGCCAGCAGCTTGGAACCAGGAACAGATACGCAGTATTTT
CASSLEPGTDTQYF
>NA|NA|TRBV7-9|TRBJ2-1
TGTGCCAGCAGCCCAGGTGACGAGCAGTTCTTC
CASSPGDEQFF
>NA|TRBD2|TRBV9|TRBJ2-1
TGTGCCAGCAGCTCTCCAGGCGGGGGGCTAGCGGATTACAATGAGCAGTTCTTC
CASSSPGGGLADYNEQFF
>NA|TRBD1|TRBV5-5|TRBJ1-4
TGTGCCAGCAGGCGGGACAGCGGGAATGAAAAACTGTTTTTT
CASRRDSGNEKLFF
>once|TRBD1|TRBV18|TRBJ2-7
TGTGCCAGCTCACCACGCGGGACAGGATCCTACGAGCAGTACTTC
CASSPRGTGSYEQYF
>NA|NA|TRBV4-1|TRBJ2-7
TGCGCCAGCAGCCAAGCGAGTAGCTCCTACGAGCAGTACTTC
CASSQASSSYEQYF
>NA|TRBD2|TRBV4-2|TRBJ2-1
TGTGCCAGCAGCCAAGTGAATGGCGAGACTAGCGGGAGGGGGGAGCAGTTCTTC
CASSQVNGETSGRGEQFF
>once|TRBD1|TRBV6-2/TRBV6-3|TRBJ1-5
TGTGCCAGCAGTAATCCCGCGACAGGGGAGAATCAGCCCCAGCATTTT
CASSNPATGENQPQHF
>NA|TRBD2|TRBV25-1|TRBJ2-4
TGTGCCAGCAGTGAATATTTGCGGGGGAGAGGGAGAAACATTCAGTACTTC
CASSEYLRGRGRNIQYF
>NA|NA|TRBV18|TRBJ2-1
TGTGCCAGCTCACCACGGGGCGGGGGCCACAATGAGCAGTTCTTC
CASSPRGGGHNEQFF
>NA|TRBD2|TRBV2|TRBJ2-1
TGTGCCAGCAGTGTGACTAGCGCGGCGCTCGATGAGCAGTTCTTC
CASSVTSAALDEQFF
>NA|TRBD2|TRBV4-3|TRBJ2-1
TGCGCCAGCAGCCGATCGGATACGGGACTAGCGGGGGAGCCAGGGGATGAGCAGTTCTTC
CASSRSDTGLAGEPGDEQFF
>NA|NA|TRBV25-1|TRBJ2-5
TGTGCCAGCAGTGAATATGGGGCTCAAGAGACCCAGTACTTC
CASSEYGAQETQYF
>NA|NA|TRBV30|TRBJ2-2
TGTGCCTGGATATCTCGGTACCCGAACACCGGGGAGCTGTTTTTT
CAWISRYPNTGELFF
>few|TRBD2|TRBV4-2|TRBJ2-3
TGTGCCAGCAGCAACCGACTAGCGGGGGGTACAGATACGCAGTATTTT
CASSNRLAGGTDTQYF
>NA|TRBD1|TRBV27|TRBJ2-1
TGTGCCAGCCGCGACTTCGGGACAGGGGGCCACAATGAGCAGTTCTTC
CASRDFGTGGHNEQFF
>NA|TRBD1|TRBV30|TRBJ2-7
TGTGCCTGGACCCGGGACAGGGTTGGCGAGCAGTACTTC
CAWTRDRVGEQYF
>NA|TRBD2|TRBV28|TRBJ2-1
TGTGCCAGCAGTGAAGCGGGGGGGCCATCTGTTGGTGAGCAGTTCTTC
CASSEAGGPSVGEQFF
>NA|TRBD1|TRBV4-1|TRBJ2-5
TGCGCCAGCAGCCGCAAAAGGGGGACAGGGGAAGAGACCCAGTACTTC
CASSRKRGTGEETQYF
>NA|NA|TRBV11-3|TRBJ2-1
TGTGCCAGCAGCTTAGAGATGAGCGACAATGAGCAGTTCTTC
CASSLEMSDNEQFF
>NA|NA|TRBV7-9|TRBJ1-4
TGTGCCAGCAGCTGGGGCGCGAACCTTAATGAAAAACTGTTTTTT
CASSWGANLNEKLFF
>NA|NA|TRBV4-3|TRBJ2-7
TGCGCCAGCAGCCAAGAAGGCAGGGCTTCCTACGAGCAGTACTTC
CASSQEGRASYEQYF
>once|NA|TRBV5-1|TRBJ1-1
TGCGCCAGCAGCTTGCGCGCAAGGAACACTGAAGCTTTCTTT
CASSLRARNTEAFF
>NA|NA|TRBV28|TRBJ1-2
TGTGCCAGCAGTTTATCCTCCCCGAGAGGTGGCTACACCTTC
CASSLSSPRGGYTF